This is a list of T cell receptor beta chains from one sample in a study of PD-1 blockade in classical Hodgkin lymphoma. Only in-frame clones appear in the TCRdb table, and some are missing; sequencing was by immunoSEQ multiplex PCR. This sample yields about 32,000 clones, of which about 93% are seen a single time; roughly 0.3% belongs to the top ten. This sample comprised CD4+ T cells from blood, obtained before the fourth cycle of nivolumab. The receptor set was obtained from a human donor with classical Hodgkin lymphoma. Both conserved end residues are part of each CDR3. A D gene is named only where the DNA matches it firmly. Expanded clones get a size class; other rows say once, few or many, or leave the size out.

D gene	clone size	V gene	J gene	CDR3 protein	CDR3 DNA
TRBD1	.	TRBV19	TRBJ2-7	CASSILTGASYEQYF	TGTGCCAGTAGTATTCTTACAGGGGCCTCCTACGAGCAGTACTTC
.	.	TRBV5-1	TRBJ2-3	CASSLEDRAGTDTQYF	TGCGCCAGCAGCTTGGAGGACCGGGCAGGCACAGATACGCAGTATTTT
TRBD2	.	TRBV4-2	TRBJ2-3	CASSQGWREGFTDTQYF	TGTGCCAGCAGCCAAGGCTGGCGGGAGGGATTCACAGATACGCAGTATTTT
.	few	TRBV7-9	TRBJ1-1	CASSAPIPGSNTEAFF	TGTGCCAGCAGCGCACCCATTCCGGGATCGAACACTGAAGCTTTCTTT
.	.	TRBV4-1	TRBJ2-3	CASSQIGTDTQYF	TGCGCCAGCAGCCAGATAGGCACAGATACGCAGTATTTT
TRBD1	.	TRBV5-4	TRBJ2-1	CASSARDRDYNEQFF	TGTGCCAGCAGCGCCCGGGACAGGGACTACAATGAGCAGTTCTTC
.	.	TRBV7-6	TRBJ2-5	CASSWGDSGQETQYF	TGTGCCAGCAGCTGGGGGGACAGCGGACAAGAGACCCAGTACTTC
.	.	TRBV15	TRBJ2-1	CATSRDPGGYNEQFF	TGTGCCACCAGCAGAGATCCTGGCGGCTACAATGAGCAGTTCTTC
TRBD2	.	TRBV10-3	TRBJ2-7	CAISGGAGGNYEQYF	TGTGCCATCAGTGGGGGCGCGGGAGGTAACTACGAGCAGTACTTC
.	.	TRBV10-2	TRBJ2-1	CASSEIREQFF	TGCGCCAGCAGTGAAATACGGGAGCAGTTCTTC
TRBD2	.	TRBV28	TRBJ2-2	CASSFSGRANGELFF	TGTGCCAGCAGTTTTAGCGGGAGGGCTAACGGGGAGCTGTTTTTT
.	.	TRBV7-2	TRBJ1-1	CASSTRPNTEAFF	TGTGCCAGCAGCACACGGCCGAACACTGAAGCTTTCTTT
TRBD2	.	TRBV7-9	TRBJ2-5	CASSPWTSGRGQETQYF	TGTGCCAGCAGCCCTTGGACTAGCGGGAGGGGCCAAGAGACCCAGTACTTC
.	.	TRBV19	TRBJ1-4	CASSSEGSWATNEKLFF	TGTGCCAGTAGTAGTGAGGGTAGTTGGGCAACTAATGAAAAACTGTTTTTT
.	.	TRBV5-1	TRBJ1-1	CASSPGGKDTEAFF	TGCGCCAGCAGCCCTGGGGGTAAAGACACTGAAGCTTTCTTT
TRBD1	.	TRBV19	TRBJ2-3	CASSARQGGSIDTQYF	TGTGCCAGTAGTGCTCGACAGGGGGGGTCGATAGATACGCAGTATTTT
.	.	TRBV29-1	TRBJ2-3	CSVGSGITQYF	TGCAGCGTTGGGTCAGGGATCACGCAGTATTTT
.	once	TRBV10-1	TRBJ2-1	CASSDGSGRAPYNEQFF	TGCGCCAGCAGTGACGGTAGCGGCCGGGCCCCCTACAATGAGCAGTTCTTC
TRBD1	few	TRBV28	TRBJ1-1	CASWDRLNTEAFF	TGTGCCAGTTGGGACAGGTTGAACACTGAAGCTTTCTTT
.	.	TRBV5-1	TRBJ2-3	CASSLEAVGTDTQYF	TGCGCCAGCAGCTTGGAAGCGGTCGGCACAGATACGCAGTATTTT
.	.	TRBV6-1	TRBJ2-3	CASSSFTDTQYF	TGTGCCAGCAGTTCCTTCACAGATACGCAGTATTTT
.	.	TRBV5-5	TRBJ1-1	CASSLDRETAAFF	TGTGCCAGCAGCTTGGATAGGGAGACGGCAGCTTTCTTT
TRBD1	.	TRBV14	TRBJ2-7	CASSPIAGTGLYEQYF	TGTGCCAGCAGCCCCATCGCTGGGACAGGGCTGTACGAGCAGTACTTC
.	.	TRBV12-5	TRBJ2-1	CASGQGTGRDEQFF	TGTGCTAGTGGTCAAGGTACGGGGCGCGATGAGCAGTTCTTC
.	.	TRBV19	TRBJ1-2	CASTTDRYNYGYTF	TGTGCCAGTACCACCGACAGATATAACTATGGCTACACCTTC
.	.	TRBV5-8	TRBJ2-5	CASSQLRGMETQYF	TGTGCCAGCAGCCAACTTAGGGGAATGGAGACCCAGTACTTC
TRBD2	.	TRBV28	TRBJ2-7	CASRKGGLNEQYF	TGTGCCAGCAGAAAGGGAGGGTTGAACGAGCAGTACTTC
.	.	TRBV4-1	TRBJ1-4	CASSPLQGRDEKLFF	TGCGCCAGCAGTCCTTTGCAGGGTAGGGATGAAAAACTGTTTTTT
TRBD2	.	TRBV6-1	TRBJ2-3	CASSEARGRASTDTQYF	TGTGCCAGCAGTGAAGCTCGAGGGAGGGCGAGCACAGATACGCAGTATTTT
TRBD1	.	TRBV5-4	TRBJ1-1	CASSQGGNRDRGAFF	TGTGCCAGCAGCCAGGGGGGGAACCGGGACAGGGGAGCTTTCTTT
TRBD2	.	TRBV7-6	TRBJ2-1	CASSPRASGSANEQFF	TGTGCCAGCAGCCCCAGGGCTAGCGGGAGTGCCAATGAGCAGTTCTTC
.	few	TRBV21-1	TRBJ1-2	CARWRGAYGYTF	TGTGCCAGATGGAGGGGCGCCTATGGCTACACCTTC
.	.	TRBV6-6	TRBJ2-7	CASSLESSYEQYF	TGTGCCAGCAGCCTGGAGAGCTCCTACGAGCAGTACTTC
TRBD2	.	TRBV7-9	TRBJ2-7	CASSLLPSGGKQYF	TGTGCCAGCAGCTTACTTCCTAGCGGGGGCAAGCAGTACTTC
TRBD2	.	TRBV10-3	TRBJ2-1	CAAKPLAGVAEQFF	TGTGCCGCCAAACCCTTAGCGGGAGTCGCTGAGCAGTTCTTC
.	once	TRBV18	TRBJ1-6	CASSPGVLNSPLHF	TGTGCCAGCTCACCCGGGGTCCTCAATTCACCCCTCCACTTT
.	.	TRBV27	TRBJ2-5	CASSLPGETQYF	TGTGCCAGCAGTTTACCAGGAGAGACCCAGTACTTC
TRBD2	.	TRBV28	TRBJ2-7	CASRSGGTYEQYF	TGTGCCAGCAGGTCGGGAGGAACCTACGAGCAGTACTTC
.	.	TRBV21-1	TRBJ2-7	CASSKTRRRQYF	TGTGCCAGCAGCAAGACTAGACGGAGGCAGTACTTC
TRBD2	.	TRBV25-1	TRBJ2-1	CASSITSGLYNEQFF	TGTGCCAGCAGTATCACTAGCGGACTCTACAATGAGCAGTTCTTC
TRBD2	.	TRBV9	TRBJ2-3	CASSSGQGTSGRAVGTDTQYF	TGTGCCAGCAGCTCGGGACAGGGTACTAGCGGGAGGGCAGTAGGCACAGATACGCAGTATTTT
TRBD1	.	TRBV10-3	TRBJ2-7	CAISLTGLEQYF	TGTGCCATCAGCCTGACAGGGCTTGAGCAGTACTTC
.	.	TRBV7-7	TRBJ2-5	CASSPDSEETQYF	TGTGCCAGCAGTCCCGACAGTGAAGAGACCCAGTACTTC
TRBD1	.	TRBV5-3	TRBJ2-5	CARSLPDREETQYF	TGTGCCAGAAGCTTGCCCGACAGGGAAGAGACCCAGTACTTC
.	.	TRBV6-6	TRBJ1-2	CASSRLGGEANYGYTF	TGTGCCAGCAGCCGCTTAGGGGGGGAAGCTAACTATGGCTACACCTTC
TRBD2	.	TRBV30	TRBJ2-5	CACPPRGGRIETQYF	TGTGCCTGCCCCCCCCGGGGCGGGAGGATCGAGACCCAGTACTTC
.	.	TRBV5-6	TRBJ2-1	CASSWGPPNYNEQFF	TGTGCCAGCAGCTGGGGACCCCCAAATTACAATGAGCAGTTCTTC
TRBD1	.	TRBV4-2	TRBJ1-2	CASSPGDRVFLDYGYTF	TGTGCCAGCAGCCCCGGGGACAGGGTATTTTTGGACTATGGCTACACCTTC
.	.	TRBV5-1	TRBJ2-2	CASSLDAGLNTGELFF	TGCGCCAGCAGCTTGGATGCGGGATTGAACACCGGGGAGCTGTTTTTT
TRBD1	.	TRBV5-4	TRBJ2-2	CASSRLGGTGGLTGELFF	TGTGCCAGCAGCCGACTAGGCGGGACAGGGGGCTTAACGGGGGAGCTGTTTTTT
.	.	TRBV28	TRBJ2-7	CASGGTAEAYEQYF	TGTGCCAGCGGCGGGACGGCGGAAGCCTACGAGCAGTACTTC
TRBD2	.	TRBV7-3	TRBJ2-1	CASSKNSGRGFNEQFF	TGTGCCAGCAGCAAAAATAGCGGGAGGGGATTCAATGAGCAGTTCTTC
.	.	TRBV10-3	TRBJ2-7	CAFSNSGKDYEQYF	TGTGCCTTCTCGAATTCAGGGAAAGACTACGAGCAGTACTTC
TRBD1	.	TRBV7-2	TRBJ2-7	CASSFNGQGATWGYEQYF	TGTGCCAGCAGCTTTAATGGACAGGGAGCAACGTGGGGCTACGAGCAGTACTTC
TRBD1	.	TRBV18	TRBJ2-2	CASSVGTGVNTGELFF	TGTGCCAGCTCCGTTGGTACAGGGGTAAACACCGGGGAGCTGTTTTTT
.	.	TRBV28	TRBJ2-7	CASSYAGTSAYEQYF	TGTGCCAGCAGTTACGCCGGGACTTCAGCCTACGAGCAGTACTTC
.	.	TRBV28	TRBJ1-3	CASLSRVRNTIYF	TGTGCCAGCCTGAGTAGGGTTAGGAACACCATATATTTT
.	.	TRBV19	TRBJ2-3	CASSIGPTTDTQYF	TGTGCCAGTAGTATAGGGCCTACTACAGATACGCAGTATTTT
TRBD2	.	TRBV29-1	TRBJ2-5	CSGLAGALETQYF	TGCAGCGGGCTAGCGGGAGCTTTGGAGACCCAGTACTTC